These 23 T cell receptor beta chains were sequenced from one sample in a study of blood T cells in healthy people across ages. Using a J-beta primer mix together with a sample-barcoded 5' primer, a second PCR was run for about 7 to 12 cycles. TCRdb re-derived calls from the 5' RACE reads in MiXCR, one entry per CDR3 protein. The table lists more than 1.4 million distinct CDR3 sequences, approximately 38% of them singletons. The material sequenced was blood. The receptors shown here come from a woman aged 18-30 years in good health.

The chain links TRBV11-1 to TRBJ2-7, with D possibly being TRBD1 (5 bases). The CDR3 runs to 13 residues. Germline V gives CDR1 SGHAT, CDR2 FQDESV (reference sequence). The V gene lost 10 bases and the J gene lost 2 bases, with 15 bases spanning the gap. The CDR3 spells CATAKGIAYEQYF. CDR3 coding DNA: TGTGCCACCGCCAAGGGGATCGCCTACGAGCAGTACTTC.

This clonotype was detected only a few times. The J gene is TRBJ1-2, the V gene TRBV6-6; TRBD1 is a possible D gene (5 bases). The CDR3 has 15 residues. Germline V gene data show CDR1 as MNHNY and CDR2 as SVGAGI (reference sequence). The V end was cut by 4 bases, the J end by 0 bases, with 12 bases between. The CDR3, as DNA: TGTGCCAGCAGTTTCCAGACAGTCCCTAACTATGGCTACACCTTC. It is translated as CASSFQTVPNYGYTF.

The chain is built from TRBV20-1 and TRBJ2-2; a weak D match, TRBD2 (6 bases). Germline V gene lookup returns CDR1 DFQATT and CDR2 SNEGSKA (reference sequence). The CDR3 spans 15 residues. V was pared by 5 bases and J by 5 bases, with 18 bases between. The CDR3 loop reads CSAPNQRAPTGELFF. The CDR3 DNA sequence: TGCAGTGCTCCAAACCAGCGGGCACCAACCGGGGAGCTGTTTTTT.

V and J are TRBV4-2 and TRBJ1-1, with TRBD1 matching 7 bases. Germline CDR1 and CDR2: LGHNA and YNFKEQ. This CDR3 contains 15 residues. V gave up 0 bases and J gave up 4 bases; unmatched junction bases: 5. The CDR3 DNA follows: TGTGCCAGCAGCCAAGAAGCAGGGGGGGCCACTGAAGCTTTCTTT. It translates to CASSQEAGGATEAFF.

This clonotype appeared a few times. The V and J genes are TRBV4-2 and TRBJ1-2; TRBD1 might be the D (6 bases). Germline-derived CDR1 and CDR2 are LGHNA and YNFKEQ. There are 17 residues in the CDR3. Trimming cost V 0 bases and J 5 bases, with 19 bases left between them. Here the CDR3 reads CASSQDRTQGWGYGYTF. The CDR3 DNA is TGTGCCAGCAGCCAAGATCGAACGCAGGGGTGGGGTTATGGCTACACCTTC.

In regard to this clonotype: Germline is not matched at one junction end, which may reflect a read error. This chain links TRBV12-3 or TRBV12-4 with TRBJ2-1; 10 positions agree with TRBD2. The CDR3 loop spans 16 amino acids. The CDR3 loop reads CANSRPLAGIYNEQFF. The CDR3 DNA sequence: TGTGCCAACAGTCGCCCACTAGCGGGGATTTACAATGAGCAGTTCTTC.

This clonotype was seen just once. CDR3 sequence reads: CASRTGVLGYTF. DNA of the CDR3: TGCGCCAGCAGGACAGGGGTGCTCGGCTACACCTTC. V gene TRBV5-1 combines with J gene TRBJ1-2; 8 bases fit TRBD1. The CDR3 is 12 amino acids. Germline V CDR1 and CDR2: SGHRS, YFSETQ. The ends lost 5 bases at V and 8 bases at J; junction bases unmatched: 5.

The chain couples TRBV6-2 or TRBV6-3 to TRBJ2-7; a weak D match, TRBD2 (6 bases). Trimming shortened V by 2 bases and J by 3 bases, and 8 bases separated the two germline ends. Germline V gene data show CDR1 as MNHEY and CDR2 as SVGEGT. The CDR3 is made up of 13 amino acids. The CDR3 loop is CASSYREDYEQYF. The CDR3 DNA is TGTGCCAGCAGTTACAGGGAGGACTACGAGCAGTACTTC.

About this clonotype: Relative to the germline gene, one junction end is altered; a read error may explain this. The CDR3 sequence: CASSQSGLNPPQHF. The CDR3 DNA follows: TGTGCCAGCAGTCAGTCTGGGTTGAATCCGCCCCAGCATTTT. The V and J genes are TRBV12-3 or TRBV12-4 and TRBJ1-5; D unresolved. This CDR3 has 14 residues.

This clonotype was seen a few times. The chain couples TRBV9 to TRBJ2-3; possible D gene TRBD2, 7 bases. This CDR3 region has 17 residues. Trimming pared 3 bases from V and 2 bases from J, leaving 19 bases between. Germline lookup yields CDR1 SGDLS and CDR2 YYNGEE. CDR3 sequence: CASSASGGALYTDTQYF. The CDR3 DNA sequence: TGTGCCAGCAGCGCCTCTGGGGGGGCCTTATACACAGATACGCAGTATTTT.

This clonotype showed up just a few times. J is TRBJ2-2 and V is TRBV15; 11 bases line up with TRBD2. Germline V lookup: CDR1 LNHNV, CDR2 YYDKDF (reference sequence). The CDR3 sequence is 19 residues long. V lost 2 bases and J lost 0; bases outside the gene matches: 8. The CDR3 loop reads CATSRPGLAVITNTGELFF. The CDR3 bases are TGTGCCACCAGCAGACCGGGACTAGCGGTGATAACGAACACCGGGGAGCTGTTTTTT.

The chain is built from TRBV5-1 and TRBJ2-2, with D possibly being TRBD1 (6 bases). The V gene's germline CDR1 is SGHRS and CDR2 YFSETQ. The V and J ends lost 0 bases and 0 bases respectively, with 18 bases between them. This CDR3 is built from 19 residues. In DNA form, the CDR3 reads TGCGCCAGCAGCTTGGCGTACCCGAGGTACAGGGCGAACACCGGGGAGCTGTTTTTT. Protein product: CASSLAYPRYRANTGELFF.

This clonotype was seen only a few times. The chain joins TRBV9 to TRBJ1-2; no firm D call. V shed 3 bases and J shed 8 bases, with 11 bases lying between them. Germline V gene data show CDR1 as SGDLS and CDR2 as YYNGEE. This CDR3 region has 12 residues. This chain's CDR3 is CASSGGERGYTF. The CDR3 DNA reads TGTGCCAGCAGCGGTGGAGAACGCGGCTACACCTTC.

DNA of the CDR3: TGTGCCAGCAGTCCGTTAGGGTGGGAGACCCAGTACTTC. This sequence encodes CASSPLGWETQYF. The chain uses TRBV27 and TRBJ2-5; D gene uncertain. This CDR3 has 13 amino acids. V gave up 5 bases and J gave up 5 bases, with 12 bases separating them. Germline V gene data show CDR1 as MNHEY and CDR2 as SMNVEV (reference sequence).

CDR3 sequence: CASSLAQGGHTDTQYF. CDR3 nucleotides: TGTGCCAGCAGCTTAGCGCAAGGGGGCCACACAGATACGCAGTATTTT. The rearrangement uses TRBV11-1 and TRBJ2-3, with 7 nucleotides matching TRBD1. From germline, CDR1 is SGHAT and CDR2 FQDESV (reference sequence). The CDR3 extends over 16 amino acids. J was trimmed by 2 bases and V by 0 bases; bases with no gene match: 5. The whole variable domain, remainder taken from reference TRBV11-1 and TRBJ2-3, is EAEVAQSPRYKITEKSQAVAFWCDPISGHATLYWYRQILGQGPELLVQFQDESVVDDSQLPKDRFSAERLKGVDSTLKIQPAELGDSAMYLCASSLAQGGHTDTQYFGPGTRLTVL.

The chain combines TRBV3-1 with TRBJ2-7, with D possibly TRBD1 on 6 matching bases. CDR3 length: 16 amino acids. The germline V and J ends were trimmed by 4 bases and 7 bases, with 23 bases remaining between them. Per germline, CDR1 LGHDT and CDR2 YNNKEL (reference sequence). In nucleotides, the CDR3 is TGTGCCAGCAGCCTCAGCCTGGGGGCTGGCGGTCGGGAGCAGTACTTC. Its translation is CASSLSLGAGGREQYF.

The V call is TRBV3-1, the J call TRBJ1-2, with 11 bases matching TRBD1. Trimming took 1 base from V and 4 from J; bases not matched to a gene: 2. The CDR3 runs 15 residues. In germline, CDR1 is LGHDT, CDR2 YNNKEL (reference sequence). The CDR3 bases are TGTGCCAGCAGCCAAGGGACAGGGGGCTCCTATGGCTACACCTTC. Its protein is CASSQGTGGSYGYTF.

This clonotype has a count of ten or more. V is TRBV6-1 and J is TRBJ2-3, with 9 bases identical to TRBD2. Germline CDR1 and CDR2: MNHNS and SASEGT. V lost 3 bases to trimming and J lost 1 base; unmatched junction nucleotides: 8. This CDR3 has 17 residues. This CDR3 is CASSEFSGSGGTDTQYF. In nucleotides, the CDR3 is TGTGCCAGCAGTGAGTTTAGCGGGAGTGGTGGCACAGATACGCAGTATTTT.

In its sample, this clonotype was seen many times. The CDR3 coding sequence is TGTGCCAGCAACAGGGGGCCCAATGAGCAGTTCTTC. It translates to CASNRGPNEQFF. The V and J genes are TRBV12-3 or TRBV12-4 and TRBJ2-1, with TRBD1 identical over 9 bases. The CDR3 runs to 12 residues. The J segment lost 6 bases and the V segment lost 7 bases, leaving 1 base of the junction unmatched.

This clonotype came up many times. The genes are TRBV20-1 and TRBJ2-2; 8 positions agree with TRBD2. The CDR3 length is 14 residues. Per germline, CDR1 DFQATT and CDR2 SNEGSKA (reference sequence). The junction had 6 bases not matched to a gene; V was cut back by 6 bases and J by 3 bases. DNA of the CDR3: TGCAGTGCCAGCGGGACTAGGGACACCGGGGAGCTGTTTTTT. This translates into CSASGTRDTGELFF.

The rearrangement joins TRBV11-2 to TRBJ2-5; perhaps D is TRBD1 or TRBD2 (5 bases each). CDR1 SGHAT and CDR2 FQNNGV come from the germline V gene. CDR3 length: 15 amino acids. V lost 8 bases and J 4 bases, leaving 20 bases between the germline ends. CDR3 DNA: TGTGCCAGCGCCGCCGGGGCTAAGAAGGGAGAGACCCAGTACTTC. It translates to CASAAGAKKGETQYF.

This clonotype was counted between two and nine times. This sequence joins TRBV12-3 or TRBV12-4 and TRBJ2-7, with 9 bases lining up with TRBD1. V gave up 8 bases and J gave up 2 bases; unmatched junction bases: 4. The length of the CDR3 is 13 residues. The CDR3 reads CASGGTGTYEQYF. CDR3 DNA sequence: TGTGCCAGCGGGGGGACAGGGACCTACGAGCAGTACTTC.

This clonotype was counted a few times. The J gene is TRBJ2-1, the V gene TRBV20-1; TRBD2 agrees at 9 bases. The CDR3 is 17 residues long. V lost 6 bases and J lost 0; bases outside the gene matches: 12. Germline CDR1 reads DFQATT; CDR2 reads SNEGSKA (reference sequence). The CDR3 loop reads CSAREVAGVGSYNEQFF. CDR3 coding DNA: TGCAGTGCCCGAGAGGTAGCGGGGGTCGGCTCCTACAATGAGCAGTTCTTC.